These 10 T cell receptor beta chains came from one sample sequenced in a study of T-cell memory formation after mild COVID-19. TCRdb used MiXCR to reprocess the 5' RACE reads, holding one entry per CDR3 protein. Among about 200,000 distinct CDR3 sequences, around 9.5% were seen once, and the ten largest hold around 3.4%. The sequencing input was PBMCs or a T cell subset sorted from them (not recorded which). The receptors were gathered from a man between 18 and 35 years old who had mild COVID-19 (a few samples of this study predate the infection). Cell type and time point are not known.

There are a few counts of this clonotype. The rearrangement uses TRBV15 and TRBJ2-7; TRBD1 is a possible D gene (5 bases). The CDR3 consists of 13 residues. CDR1 is LNHNV, CDR2 YYDKDF, per germline (reference sequence). Between the trimmed V and J ends, which lost 1 base and 4 bases, there was a span of 8 bases. CDR3 nucleotide sequence: TGTGCCACCAGCAGAGCCAGGGCGTACGAGCAGTACGTC. Translating gives CATSRARAYEQYV.

This clonotype was recorded at least ten times. The chain combines TRBV12-3 or TRBV12-4 with TRBJ1-2; TRBD1 might be the D (6 bases). The germline V and J ends were trimmed by 6 bases and 1 base, with 15 bases remaining between them. The CDR3 is made up of 15 amino acids. CDR3 residues: CASSSRGAHNYGYTF. CDR3 nucleotides: TGTGCCAGCAGCAGTCGGGGGGCGCATAACTATGGCTACACCTTC.

This chain links TRBV4-2 with TRBJ2-7; 8 bases map to TRBD1. The V segment lost 6 bases and the J segment 4 bases; nucleotides outside the gene matches: 11. The CDR3 runs 15 residues. The germline gives CDR1 LGHNA, CDR2 YNFKEQ. CDR3: CASRSGGALSYEQYF. The CDR3 nucleotides read TGTGCCAGCAGGTCAGGGGGCGCGCTATCATACGAGCAGTACTTC.

The chain joins TRBV10-3 to TRBJ2-3; 10 positions match TRBD2. The V and J ends lost 11 bases and 0 bases, in that order; junction bases with no gene match: 8. The CDR3 loop spans 15 amino acids. Germline V gene sequence: CDR1 ENHRY, CDR2 SYGVKD. Here the CDR3 reads CASAKTSGSTDTQYF. CDR3 nucleotides: TGTGCCTCTGCGAAGACTAGCGGGAGCACAGATACGCAGTATTTT.

This clonotype appeared many times. The gene calls are TRBV20-1 and TRBJ2-5; 10 nucleotides match TRBD2. Trimming cost V 2 bases and J 1 base; bases outside gene matches: 4. CDR3 length: 15 amino acids. Germline values: CDR1 DFQATT, CDR2 SNEGSKA (reference sequence). In nucleotides, the CDR3 is TGCAGTGCTAGACGGGCTAGCGGGGGCCAAGAGACCCAGTACTTC. Translation: CSARRASGGQETQYF.

This clonotype turned up a few times. The rearrangement uses TRBV20-1 and TRBJ1-5; D is unclear. Trimming shortened V by 7 bases and J by 0 bases, and 10 bases separated the two germline ends. This CDR3 has 13 residues. Germline V gene data show CDR1 as DFQATT and CDR2 as SNEGSKA (reference sequence). CDR3 sequence reads: CSGAGHSNQPQHF. DNA for the CDR3: TGCAGTGGGGCAGGTCATAGCAATCAGCCCCAGCATTTT.

The rearrangement joins TRBV6-5 to TRBJ1-3; D unresolved. The CDR3 has 15 amino acids. V lost 8 bases and J lost 4, with 18 bases in between. In germline, CDR1 is MNHEY, CDR2 SVGAGI. CDR3 bases: TGTGCCAGCCGAACCCTCTTACGGGCCGGAAACACCATATATTTT. This codes for CASRTLLRAGNTIYF.

J is TRBJ1-4 and V is TRBV4-2; D remains unclear. The CDR3 spans 17 residues. The germline V gene encodes CDR1 LGHNA and CDR2 YNFKEQ. The V end was cut by 1 base, the J end by 0 bases, with 12 bases between. CDR3 residues: CASSQGGRAATNEKLFF. CDR3 sequence (DNA): TGTGCCAGCAGCCAAGGGGGAAGGGCTGCAACTAATGAAAAACTGTTTTTT.

In the case of this clonotype: One end of the junction varies from germline; a read error may be responsible. The chain has TRBV5-1 and TRBJ2-3; a weak D match, TRBD1 (5 bases). Germline CDR1 SGHRS, CDR2 YFSETQ. This CDR3 has 16 amino acids. In nucleotides, the CDR3 is TGCGCCAGCAGCCCCGGCGATGGGGCCCTCACAGATGCGCAGTATTTT. Its translation is CASSPGDGALTDAQYF.

A few counts support this clonotype. This chain joins TRBV6-5 and TRBJ2-5; the D is unclear. CDR1 is MNHEY, CDR2 SVGAGI, per germline. The V and J ends lost 0 bases and 4 bases respectively, with 15 bases between them. The CDR3 covers 16 residues. Here the CDR3 reads CASSYSRPEWGETQYF. CDR3 sequence (DNA): TGTGCCAGCAGTTACTCTCGGCCGGAGTGGGGAGAGACCCAGTACTTC.